Sequencing of this T cell receptor beta chain was carried out in a study of shared T cell receptors in the human thymus. J lost 0 bases, V lost 0 bases, and 9 bases had no gene match. This CDR3 is 19 amino acids long. Germline values: CDR1 SGDLS, CDR2 YYNGEE. TCRdb's table, derived via immunoSEQ multiplex PCR, lists solely in-frame clones and lacks some. This table holds hundreds of thousands of clones, roughly 90% found once. The data also belong to a second study, concerning human thymus T cells. From that report: Each of the donors was a healthy Finnish infant who was undergoing open corrective cardiac surgery for congenital heart defects. Resections removed during corrective heart surgery provided the thymus tissue used. Usage of V and J genes appeared biased in thymic and blood repertoires. Related reports documented highly overlapping thymic repertoires among unrelated individuals.

The clonotype originates from a boy under three years old with a congenital heart defect. Sequences were obtained from thymocytes. The chain couples TRBV9 to TRBJ2-6; 7 nucleotides agree with TRBD1. In DNA, the CDR3 is TGTGCCAGCAGCGTAGCCCGAGACAGGGACCGCTCTGGGGCCAACGTCCTGACTTTC. Translating it yields CASSVARDRDRSGANVLTF.